Below, 13 T cell receptor beta chains from the same sample are listed, as sequenced in a study of a mutant IDH1 vaccine in newly diagnosed glioma. These receptors have no identified antigens. Profiled with immunoSEQ multiplex PCR; TCRdb holds only in-frame clones, not every one. The sample lists about 53,000 clones, around 84% occurring once. Time point in this sample: week 5, during vaccination. Doses of 300 ug of mutant IDH1 20-mer peptide were given with topical imiquimod. Sequencing used PBMCs, obtained from a glioma patient whose treatment included an IDH1 peptide vaccine. The receptors originated from a woman between 50 and 59 years old with glioma.

A single count supports this clone. The rearrangement uses TRBV7-9 and TRBJ1-1; the match to TRBD1 covers 11 bases. V trimming: 5 bases; J trimming: 3 bases; junction bases outside the gene matches: 11. Germline values: CDR1 SEHNR, CDR2 FQNEAQ (reference sequence). This CDR3 is built from 17 residues. CDR3 DNA sequence: TGTGCCAGCAGCCCGAGGACAGGGGGCGCGACGGACACTGAAGCTTTCTTT. This translates into CASSPRTGGATDTEAFF.

The rearrangement joins TRBV7-3 to TRBJ2-2, with D unclear. Germline loops: CDR1 SGHTA, CDR2 FQGTGA. The CDR3 sequence is 13 residues long. V lost 5 bases to trimming and J lost 6 bases, with 10 bases between them. The CDR3 coding sequence is TGTGCCAGCAGCAAGAAGGGTTCCGGGGAGCTGTTTTTT. Amino acid sequence: CASSKKGSGELFF.

This clone occurred once. J is TRBJ2-3 and V is TRBV7-8; TRBD2 aligns across 9 bases. Germline V gene sequence: CDR1 SGHVS, CDR2 FQNEAQ. The ends lost 1 base at V and 2 bases at J; junction bases unmatched: 4. CDR3 length: 16 amino acids. As DNA, the CDR3 is TGTGCCAGCAGCTTAGGGTCTAGCGGGGTCACAGATACGCAGTATTTT. It specifies CASSLGSSGVTDTQYF.

This chain uses TRBV5-1 with TRBJ2-7; D unclear. V lost 2 bases, J lost 2 bases, and 17 bases lay in between. There are 16 residues in the CDR3. Looked up from germline, CDR1 is SGHRS and CDR2 is YFSETQ. This CDR3 reads CASSLGRHSSTYEQYF. The CDR3 DNA sequence: TGCGCCAGCAGCTTAGGACGGCACAGTTCGACCTACGAGCAGTACTTC.

V usage is TRBV27 and J usage is TRBJ2-2, with 8 bases fitting TRBD2. CDR3 length: 16 amino acids. The germline V gene encodes CDR1 MNHEY and CDR2 SMNVEV (reference sequence). After removal of 7 bases from V and 4 bases from J, the junction contained 11 bases not matched to a gene. The CDR3 sequence is CASTSLAGLFTGELFF. The CDR3 bases are TGTGCCAGCACCTCCTTAGCGGGACTATTCACCGGGGAGCTGTTTTTT.

The V gene is TRBV6-1, the J gene TRBJ1-6, with 9 positions matching TRBD1. The germline gives CDR1 MNHNS, CDR2 SASEGT. The CDR3 is 15 residues long. With V trimmed by 6 bases and J by 4 bases, 4 bases remained unmatched. The CDR3 DNA is TGTGCCAGCAGCCAGGACAGGGGATATAATTCACCCCTCCACTTT. It yields the protein CASSQDRGYNSPLHF.

This CDR3 is CSVAEDSNSPLHF. The CDR3 DNA is TGCAGCGTTGCTGAGGACTCCAATTCACCCCTCCACTTT. The V gene is TRBV29-1, the J gene TRBJ1-6; D call uncertain. This CDR3 has 13 amino acids. Trimming stripped 4 bases from V and 7 bases from J, with 11 bases between. CDR1 and CDR2 (germline): SQVTM, ANQGSEA.

The chain recombines TRBV5-6 with TRBJ2-3; 9 bases map to TRBD2. The CDR3 is made up of 15 amino acids. Germline CDR1 SGHDT, CDR2 YYEEEE. V was pared by 2 bases and J by 4 bases, with 5 bases of the junction left unmatched. The chain's CDR3 is CASSLILAGPDTQYF. As DNA, the CDR3 is TGTGCCAGCAGCTTAATACTAGCGGGTCCAGATACGCAGTATTTT.

J is TRBJ1-2 and V is TRBV27, with TRBD1 matching over 9 bases. Germline trimming cut 5 bases from V and 3 bases from J; bases unmatched to any gene: 7. Germline loops: CDR1 MNHEY, CDR2 SMNVEV (reference sequence). The CDR3 has 15 amino acids. DNA of the CDR3: TGTGCCAGCAGTCCATACAGGGGGCGAGACTATGGCTACACCTTC. It specifies CASSPYRGRDYGYTF.

The chain links TRBV6-5 to TRBJ2-2; no firm D call. Germline V gene lookup returns CDR1 MNHEY and CDR2 SVGAGI. V gave up 5 bases and J gave up 4 bases, with 11 bases separating them. The CDR3 consists of 14 residues. For the CDR3, the DNA is TGTGCCAGCAGTAGCGTGATCGGCACCGGGGAGCTGTTTTTT. It specifies CASSSVIGTGELFF.

The J gene is TRBJ1-2, the V gene TRBV19, with TRBD1 as a possible D gene (5 bases). This CDR3 is 15 amino acids long. V lost 5 bases, J lost 0 bases, and 13 bases lay in between. Germline V CDR1 and CDR2: LNHDA, SQIVND (reference sequence). The DNA for the CDR3 is TGTGCCAGTAGTTCGAGACAGAATACTAACTATGGCTACACCTTC. Its protein product is CASSSRQNTNYGYTF.

A remark on this clone: This likely comes from a read error, as the CDR3 has no conserved phenylalanine or tryptophan at its end. Because the CDR3's place on the DNA is in doubt, the DNA is left out and the CDR3 is given as listed by TCRdb. The rearrangement uses TRBV6-5 and TRBJ1-4; TRBD1, as called in the table, went unchecked against the DNA. The CDR3 is made up of 11 amino acids, end residues included. Germline CDR1 MNHEY, CDR2 SVGAGI. The CDR3 sequence: CASSYSRTGSD.

The rearrangement joins TRBV25-1 to TRBJ2-7, with 7 positions matching TRBD1. The germline CDR1 and CDR2 sequences are MGHDK and SYGVNS. CDR3 length: 12 residues. The ends lost 11 bases at V and 2 bases at J; junction bases unmatched: 6. The CDR3 loop reads CAAKGATYEQYF. CDR3 in DNA: TGTGCCGCGAAGGGGGCCACCTACGAGCAGTACTTC.